What follows are 10 T cell receptor beta chains derived from one specimen sequenced in a study of spatial heterogeneity in lung cancer (dated by TCRdb to between 2018 and 2021). Their cognate antigens are unknown. What the research found in general, with its limitations: A correlation was observed between the number of expanded intratumoral alpha and beta TCRs and the tumor nonsynonymous mutation count.

The time point label on this specimen signifies: sample taken at primary tumor resection. The protocol used for the library was 5' RACE. TCRdb names NextSeq 500 as the instrument used. TCRdb reworked the public reads: Q25 trimming with fastp, MiXCR clone assembly, productive beta chains retained. Under each unique CDR3 protein, matching rows form one entry showing the most common genes and DNA. The sample table contains over 15,000 distinct CDR3 sequences; only one count was recorded for about 6.1% of them. The ten largest clones capture around 10% of the sample. The sequencing used lung tumor tissue, collected at surgery. These receptors all stem from a female donor with early-stage non-small cell lung cancer.

The sample holds a few counts of this clonotype. A library prepared for alpha chains yielded this beta chain as an off-target read; its size is of little meaning. The gene calls are TRBV7-2 and TRBJ2-7, with 7 bases fitting TRBD1. The CDR3 consists of 15 residues. With 5 bases clipped from V and 0 bases from J, the junction kept 7 bases outside the gene matches. CDR1 is SGHTA and CDR2 is FQGNSA in the germline V gene. CDR3 coding DNA: TGTGCCAGCAGCACCTCGGGGACAGCCTCCTACGAGCAGTACTTC. Residues: CASSTSGTASYEQYF.

This clonotype has ten or more counts. Because the library targeted alpha chains, this beta chain is an off-target read whose size means little. Here the CDR3 DNA reads TGCGCCAGCAGCCAAGAACCATTTAGCTCCTACGAGCAGTACTTC. Its protein product is CASSQEPFSSYEQYF. The chain uses TRBV4-1 and TRBJ2-7; D not certain. Germline values: CDR1 MGHRA, CDR2 YSYEKL. This CDR3 is 15 amino acids long. The V and J ends lost 0 bases and 0 bases respectively, with 9 bases between them.

This clonotype appeared a few times. Found in a library prepared for alpha chains, this beta chain is an off-target read, and its abundance has little meaning. This chain links TRBV7-6 with TRBJ2-1; perhaps TRBD1 as D (6 bases). The germline V gene encodes CDR1 SGHVS and CDR2 FNYEAQ. The CDR3 loop spans 14 amino acids. Trimming removed 3 bases at V and 6 bases at J, with 12 bases between. DNA of the CDR3: TGTGCCAGCAGCTTGGGACGAGGGGGCAATGAGCAGTTCTTC. Translation: CASSLGRGGNEQFF.

As regards this clonotype: This beta chain came through as a stray read in a library set up for alpha chains, and its size says little. The chain uses TRBV30 and TRBJ1-4, with unresolved D. V was cut by 0 bases and J by 0 bases, with 11 bases left in between. The length of the CDR3 is 16 residues. Germline CDR1 GTSNPN, CDR2 SVGIG (reference sequence). The CDR3 spells CAWSVPGASTNEKLFF. The CDR3 coding sequence is TGTGCCTGGAGTGTCCCCGGCGCGTCAACTAATGAAAAACTGTTTTTT.

Many counts were recorded for this clonotype. This beta chain is a stray read from a library made for alpha chains; its abundance is not meaningful. CDR3 bases: TGTGCCAGCAGCTTAACTAGGGCAGGGGGATTGACCGGGGAGCTGTTTTTT. This translates into CASSLTRAGGLTGELFF. The rearrangement joins TRBV7-3 to TRBJ2-2, with TRBD1 identical over 7 bases. The germline V gene encodes CDR1 SGHTA and CDR2 FQGTGA. J was trimmed by 5 bases and V by 0 bases; bases with no gene match: 9. This CDR3 is built from 17 residues. The full variable domain, its missing parts supplied by reference TRBV7-3 and TRBJ2-2, is GAGVSQTPSNKVTEKGKYVELRCDPISGHTALYWYRQSLGQGPEFLIYFQGTGAADDSGLPNDRFFAVRPEGSVSTLKIQRTERGDSAVYLCASSLTRAGGLTGELFFGEGSRLTVL.

For this clonotype: With the library built for alpha chains, this beta chain is off target and its frequency is not meaningful. The V call is TRBV7-9, the J call TRBJ1-1; the D is unclear. V was shortened by 1 base and J by 5 bases, with 11 bases between the two germline ends. The germline CDR1 and CDR2 sequences are SEHNR and FQNEAQ (reference sequence). This CDR3 has 14 amino acids. The CDR3 nucleotides are TGTGCCAGCAGCTTAGATATCCCCGGAACTGAAGCTTTCTTT. Protein product: CASSLDIPGTEAFF. The variable domain in full, completed from reference TRBV7-9 and TRBJ1-1, reads DTGVSQNPRHKITKRGQNVTFRCDPISEHNRLYWYRQTLGQGPEFLTYFQNEAQLEKSRLLSDRFSAERPKGSFSTLEIQRTEQGDSAMYLCASSLDIPGTEAFFGQGTRLTVV.

Ten or more counts support this clonotype. The junction does not match germline at one end; this may be a read error. This beta chain is a stray sequence in a library constructed for alpha chains; its clone size is not meaningful. In nucleotides, the CDR3 is TGTGCTAGCAGCTTAGATGTGAGGGCGAATGAGCAGTTCTTC. It is translated as CASSLDVRANEQFF. The chain links TRBV7-7 to TRBJ2-1, with a tentative D call TRBD2 (5 bases). The length of the CDR3 is 14 residues. Germline lookup yields CDR1 SSHAT and CDR2 FNYEAQ (reference sequence).

In regard to this clonotype: A much larger clone lies a single base off, so this may be a read error. In a library made to pick up alpha chains, this beta chain is a stray read with a size that means little. This chain uses TRBV4-2 with TRBJ2-1, with TRBD2 matching 7 bases. CDR3 length equals 15 residues. Germline CDR1 LGHNA, CDR2 YNFKEQ. In DNA form, the CDR3 reads TGTGCCAGCAGCCCCCATGCGGGAGAGAGCAATGAGCAGTCCTTC. This codes for CASSPHAGESNEQSF.

In its sample, this clonotype was seen a few times. Being off target in a library aimed at alpha chains, this beta chain has a size of little meaning. The V and J genes are TRBV12-3 or TRBV12-4 and TRBJ1-1; 8 nucleotides agree with TRBD1. The CDR3 runs 14 residues. V lost 5 bases and J lost 8; bases outside the gene matches: 10. For the CDR3, the DNA is TGTGCCAGCAGTAAAAACGACAGGGGCGGGGAAGCTTTCTTT. It encodes CASSKNDRGGEAFF.

This clonotype has a handful of counts. A junction boundary mismatches the germline segment, possibly from a read error. The size of this beta chain means little, since it is a stray read in a library made for alpha chains. The rearrangement links TRBV2 to TRBJ1-1; TRBD1 agrees at 8 bases. The CDR3 is made up of 13 amino acids. CDR1 is SNHLY, CDR2 FYNNEI, per germline. The CDR3 protein is CARSGGQALGAFF. CDR3 nucleotides: TGTGCCCGCAGTGGGGGACAGGCGTTGGGAGCTTTCTTT.